These 6 T cell receptor beta chains were all obtained from the same sample, sequenced in a study of blood T cell repertoires in COVID-19 (dated by TCRdb to the early 2020s). Library generation was performed with the immunoSEQ multiplex PCR assay. TCRdb re-hosts the immuneACCESS table, in-frame sequences only. Its copies lack some clones; in the studies checked, an unresolved V gene accounts for under half of them, and the cause for the rest is not known. Recorded for this sample are under 300,000 clones; roughly 88% of them occurred a single time. The top ten clones comprise about 2.5% of the sample. Specimen: PBMCs or T cells enriched from blood (not recorded which). The receptors stem from a woman aged 40 to 50 with acute COVID-19.

The chain uses TRBV30 and TRBJ1-1, with D hard to call. V gave up 0 bases and J gave up 3 bases, with 17 bases separating them. Germline values: CDR1 GTSNPN, CDR2 SVGIG (reference sequence). The CDR3 is 16 amino acids. CDR3 sequence reads: CAWSVIHPRRHTEAFF. DNA for the CDR3: TGTGCCTGGAGTGTAATCCACCCCCGGCGGCACACTGAAGCTTTCTTT.

The chain carries TRBV18 and TRBJ1-6, with 11 bases matching TRBD1. Trimming removed 6 bases from V and 7 bases from J; junction bases left unmatched: 2. This CDR3 has 14 residues. CDR1 KGHSH and CDR2 LQKENI come from the germline V gene. The CDR3 is CASSRDRGNSPLHF. DNA for the CDR3: TGTGCCAGCTCCCGGGACAGGGGGAATTCACCCCTCCACTTT.

The rearrangement links TRBV13 to TRBJ2-1; 12 positions match TRBD2. The CDR3 covers 22 residues. Germline CDR1 reads PRHDT; CDR2 reads FYEKMQ (reference sequence). V gave up 0 bases and J gave up 1 base; unmatched junction bases: 16. CDR3 in amino acids: CASSLGRALAGGPRLSYNEQFF. The CDR3 bases are TGTGCCAGCAGCTTAGGCAGGGCACTAGCGGGAGGCCCCCGGCTTTCCTACAATGAGCAGTTCTTC.

The rearrangement uses TRBV2 and TRBJ2-1; maybe TRBD2 (5 bases). Germline lookup yields CDR1 SNHLY and CDR2 FYNNEI. This CDR3 has 15 residues. V was clipped by 3 bases and J by 0 bases, with 9 bases between them. Here the CDR3 reads CASSDRLASYNEQFF. In nucleotides, the CDR3 is TGTGCCAGCAGTGATCGGCTAGCCTCCTACAATGAGCAGTTCTTC.

The chain couples TRBV5-1 to TRBJ2-3; 8 bases fit TRBD1. From germline, CDR1 is SGHRS and CDR2 YFSETQ. The CDR3 is 15 amino acids. J gave up 2 bases and V 1 base, and 3 bases lay outside the gene matches. The CDR3, as DNA: TGCGCCAGCAGCTTGAGTCAGGGGGCCACAGATACGCAGTATTTT. Translating it yields CASSLSQGATDTQYF.

V is TRBV5-1 and J is TRBJ2-2; 8 nucleotides line up with TRBD1. The J segment lost 5 bases and the V segment lost 0 bases, leaving 3 bases of the junction unmatched. Germline V gives CDR1 SGHRS, CDR2 YFSETQ. CDR3 length: 15 residues. This chain's CDR3 is CASSLAGGSTGELFF. CDR3 in DNA: TGCGCCAGCAGCTTGGCAGGGGGCTCGACCGGGGAGCTGTTTTTT.